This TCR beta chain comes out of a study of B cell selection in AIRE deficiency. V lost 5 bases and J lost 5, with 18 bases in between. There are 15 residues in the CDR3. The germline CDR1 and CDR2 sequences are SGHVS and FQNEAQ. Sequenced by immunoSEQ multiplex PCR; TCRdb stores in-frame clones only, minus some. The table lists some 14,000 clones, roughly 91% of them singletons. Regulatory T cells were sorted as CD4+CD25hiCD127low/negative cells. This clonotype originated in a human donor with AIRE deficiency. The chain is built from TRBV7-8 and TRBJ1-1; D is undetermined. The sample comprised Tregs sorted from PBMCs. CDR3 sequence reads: CASSRRLGEPTEAFF. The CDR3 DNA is TGTGCCAGCAGCCGGAGACTGGGAGAACCTACTGAAGCTTTCTTT.